This entry lists 26 T cell receptor beta chains sequenced from one sample in a study of T cell responses to AZD1222 COVID-19 vaccine. The assay was immunoSEQ multiplex PCR, and TCRdb's table has in-frame clones only and misses some. The sample has 150,000 or so clones; about 87% are singletons. Sequenced here: peripheral blood, sampled on day 0 of AZD1222 vaccination. Source of these receptors: an adult in good health.

In its sample, this clone was seen once. The chain joins TRBV10-2 to TRBJ1-5, with TRBD1 matching over 8 bases. The ends lost 11 bases at V and 9 bases at J; junction bases unmatched: 6. In germline, CDR1 is WSHSY, CDR2 SAAADI. This CDR3 is 11 amino acids long. CDR3 bases: TGCGCCCGGACAGGGCGGGTGCCCCAGCATTTT. It is translated as CARTGRVPQHF.

The chain is built from TRBV6-2 or TRBV6-3 and TRBJ1-4, with TRBD1 matching over 11 bases. This CDR3 spans 16 amino acids. V shed 2 bases and J 6 bases; nucleotides not matched to a gene: 5. In germline, CDR1 is MNHEY, CDR2 SVGEGT. The CDR3 coding sequence is TGTGCCAGCAGTTACCACCGGACAGGGGGCTATGAAAAACTGTTTTTT. Protein product: CASSYHRTGGYEKLFF.

This chain uses TRBV7-3 with TRBJ2-3, with TRBD2 matching 8 bases. The CDR3 runs to 14 residues. CDR1 and CDR2 (germline): SGHTA, FQGTGA. The V segment lost 5 bases and the J segment 6 bases; nucleotides outside the gene matches: 7. The CDR3 coding sequence is TGTGCCAGCAGCCCCGCGGGGGGATACGATACGCAGTATTTT. Translated, it gives CASSPAGGYDTQYF.

V is TRBV7-2 and J is TRBJ2-5; no firm D call. Trimming shortened V by 5 bases and J by 4 bases, and 11 bases separated the two germline ends. Germline CDR1 is SGHTA and CDR2 is FQGNSA. This CDR3 comprises 13 residues. The CDR3 region is CASSRPVGETQYF. The CDR3 nucleotides are TGTGCCAGCAGCAGACCAGTGGGAGAGACCCAGTACTTC.

The chain links TRBV5-1 to TRBJ1-4; D gene unclear. This CDR3 region has 16 residues. Between the trimmed V and J ends, which lost 4 bases and 3 bases, there was a span of 16 bases. Germline CDR1 and CDR2: SGHRS and YFSETQ. The CDR3 DNA is TGCGCCAGCAGCCTTCGTCCGACGCCGGCTAATGAAAAACTGTTTTTT. This codes for CASSLRPTPANEKLFF.

This chain connects TRBV7-4 to TRBJ2-7, with D possibly called TRBD1 or TRBD2 (5 bases each). With 1 base removed from V and 6 bases from J, the gap between germline ends came to 19 bases. The CDR3 is 16 amino acids. Germline V CDR1 and CDR2: SGHVT, SQSDAQ. The CDR3 is CASSLGGRPPWGEQYF. The CDR3 DNA sequence: TGTGCCAGCAGCTTAGGGGGACGGCCTCCTTGGGGCGAGCAGTACTTC.

This chain uses TRBV5-1 with TRBJ2-3; 7 bases are shared with TRBD2. After removal of 2 bases from V and 3 bases from J, the junction contained 6 bases not matched to a gene. CDR1 SGHRS and CDR2 YFSETQ come from the germline V gene. The CDR3 is 15 residues long. In DNA, the CDR3 is TGCGCCAGCAGCTTACCAGGGAGGGAGACAGATACGCAGTATTTT. Translating gives CASSLPGRETDTQYF.

The rearrangement links TRBV2 to TRBJ2-1; no definite D call. Germline V gene data show CDR1 as SNHLY and CDR2 as FYNNEI. Trimming took off 2 bases at V and 9 bases at J, with 14 bases between the two ends. The CDR3 contains 14 residues. CDR3 region: CASSESLGLGEQFF. The DNA for the CDR3 is TGTGCCAGCAGTGAATCTCTAGGGCTGGGTGAGCAGTTCTTC.

V gene TRBV6-1 combines with J gene TRBJ1-1, with no clear D. This CDR3 contains 13 residues. CDR1 MNHNS and CDR2 SASEGT come from the germline V gene. The V end was cut by 2 bases, the J end by 11 bases, with 15 bases between. In DNA, the CDR3 is TGTGCCAGCAGTGAAAGGTTTGATCGCGTGGCTTTCTTT. Amino acid sequence: CASSERFDRVAFF.

The V call is TRBV5-5, the J call TRBJ2-7, with D possibly TRBD2 on 5 matching bases. V lost 4 bases and J lost 3, with 14 bases in between. The germline V gene encodes CDR1 SGHKS and CDR2 YYEKEE (reference sequence). The CDR3 totals 14 residues. As DNA, the CDR3 is TGTGCCAGCAGCCCTTGGTCTGGGAGCTACGAGCAGTACTTC. It translates to CASSPWSGSYEQYF.

The chain uses TRBV5-4 and TRBJ1-2; 9 bases align to TRBD1. The J segment lost 5 bases and the V segment lost 1 base, leaving 9 bases of the junction unmatched. This CDR3 has 16 residues. Germline CDR1 and CDR2: SGHNT and YYREEE (reference sequence). The CDR3 nucleotides read TGTGCCAGCAGCTTGCCCTCCTGGGACAGGGAGTATGGCTACACCTTC. It is translated as CASSLPSWDREYGYTF.

Note on this clone: At one end, the junction sequence differs from germline, possibly due to a read error. The chain carries TRBV3-1 (or the pseudogene TRBV3-2) and TRBJ1-2, with D perhaps matching TRBD1 (5 bases). The germline CDR1 and CDR2 sequences are LGHDT and YNNKEL (reference sequence). The CDR3 runs 12 residues. CDR3 DNA sequence: TGTGCCAGCACCCAAGGGGTCTATGGCTACACCTTC. Translating gives CASTQGVYGYTF.

This clone has just one count. The V gene is TRBV2, the J gene TRBJ2-1; TRBD2 agrees at 8 bases. CDR1 and CDR2 from the germline V gene are SNHLY and FYNNEI. The ends lost 5 bases at V and 4 bases at J; junction bases unmatched: 7. The CDR3 extends over 15 amino acids. The CDR3 reads CASSPRGGPYNEQFF. The DNA for the CDR3 is TGTGCCAGCAGTCCCCGGGGGGGACCTTACAATGAGCAGTTCTTC.

V gene TRBV3-1 (or the pseudogene TRBV3-2) combines with J gene TRBJ1-2; unclear D gene. The CDR3 runs to 13 residues. V was cut by 4 bases and J by 7 bases, with 13 bases left in between. The V gene's germline CDR1 is LGHDT and CDR2 YNNKEL (reference sequence). CDR3 in DNA: TGTGCCAGCAGCCTTCGGGCGGCGCTTGGCTACACCTTC. It translates to CASSLRAALGYTF.

J is TRBJ2-1 and V is TRBV5-1, with 9 bases lining up with TRBD2. This CDR3 has 15 amino acids. From germline, CDR1 is SGHRS and CDR2 YFSETQ. J was trimmed by 8 bases and V by 2 bases; bases with no gene match: 8. The CDR3 loop is CASSLGGGARDEQFF. CDR3 nucleotides: TGCGCCAGCAGCTTAGGCGGGGGGGCTAGGGATGAGCAGTTCTTC.

This chain connects TRBV9 to TRBJ1-6, with 9 bases identical to TRBD1. V shed 3 bases and J 10 bases; nucleotides not matched to a gene: 8. CDR1 and CDR2 from the germline V gene are SGDLS and YYNGEE. This CDR3 is built from 15 residues. Here the CDR3 DNA reads TGTGCCAGCAGCGGAGGGACAGGGCGGGGCTCACCCCTCCACTTT. Translated, it gives CASSGGTGRGSPLHF.

The chain employs TRBV19 and TRBJ1-2, with a possible D match to TRBD1 (6 bases). The CDR3 runs to 13 residues. Between the trimmed V and J ends, which lost 5 bases and 7 bases, there was a span of 14 bases. Germline values: CDR1 LNHDA, CDR2 SQIVND (reference sequence). The CDR3 region is CASSGDTGVGYTF. The CDR3 DNA reads as TGTGCCAGTAGTGGGGACACTGGTGTTGGCTACACCTTC. Together with reference TRBV19 and TRBJ1-2, the CDR3 gives the full variable domain: DGGITQSPKYLFRKEGQNVTLSCEQNLNHDAMYWYRQDPGQGLRLIYYSQIVNDFQKGDIAEGYSVSREKKESFPLTVTSAQKNPTAFYLCASSGDTGVGYTFGSGTRLTVV.

The V and J genes are TRBV3-1 (or the pseudogene TRBV3-2) and TRBJ2-2, with 9 bases that match TRBD1. Germline trimming cut 6 bases from V and 4 bases from J; bases unmatched to any gene: 3. Germline assignment: CDR1 LGHDT and CDR2 YNNKEL (reference sequence). This CDR3 spans 14 amino acids. CDR3 nucleotides: TGTGCCAGCAGGGAGACAGGGGGCACCGGGGAGCTGTTTTTT. Amino acids: CASRETGGTGELFF.

This clone came up once. V gene TRBV7-2 combines with J gene TRBJ1-3; no firm D call. Germline CDR1 is SGHTA and CDR2 is FQGNSA. This CDR3 has 14 residues. V was shortened by 5 bases and J by 0 bases, with 8 bases between the two germline ends. Here the CDR3 reads CASSTTLSGNTIYF. CDR3 DNA: TGTGCCAGCAGCACGACCCTCTCTGGAAACACCATATATTTT.

The rearrangement uses TRBV6-6 and TRBJ1-6; 9 nucleotides line up with TRBD1. The V segment lost 5 bases and the J segment 9 bases; nucleotides outside the gene matches: 8. Germline loops: CDR1 MNHNY, CDR2 SVGAGI (reference sequence). The CDR3 length is 15 residues. CDR3 coding DNA: TGTGCCAGCAGTCGACAGGGGGGCGATACTTCACCCCTCCACTTT. Amino acid sequence: CASSRQGGDTSPLHF.

V gene TRBV11-2 combines with J gene TRBJ1-1; no definite D call. The CDR3 covers 13 residues. CDR1 is SGHAT and CDR2 is FQNNGV in the germline V gene. V lost 0 bases to trimming and J lost 2 bases, with 4 bases between them. The CDR3 loop reads CASSLESNTEAFF. DNA of the CDR3: TGTGCCAGCAGCTTAGAATCTAACACTGAAGCTTTCTTT. Full variable domain (rest looked up from reference TRBV11-2 and TRBJ1-1): EAGVAQSPRYKIIEKRQSVAFWCNPISGHATLYWYQQILGQGPKLLIQFQNNGVVDDSQLPKDRFSAERLKGVDSTLKIQPAKLEDSAVYLCASSLESNTEAFFGQGTRLTVV.

The rearrangement uses TRBV28 and TRBJ1-5, with TRBD1 identical over 9 bases. With 5 bases clipped from V and 3 bases from J, the junction kept 5 bases outside the gene matches. This CDR3 contains 15 residues. The germline V gene has CDR1 MDHEN and CDR2 SYDVKM. The CDR3 DNA reads as TGTGCCAGCAGTATGACAGGGGGAAACAATCAGCCCCAGCATTTT. Its protein product is CASSMTGGNNQPQHF.

CDR3 nucleotides: TGCGCCAGCAGCTTGGGACAGCTGGGGACTGAAGCTTTCTTT. Its protein product is CASSLGQLGTEAFF. The rearrangement joins TRBV5-1 to TRBJ1-1, with D maybe TRBD1 (5 bases). V shed 0 bases and J shed 5 bases, with 11 bases lying between them. The CDR3 is 14 residues long. The V gene's germline CDR1 is SGHRS and CDR2 YFSETQ.

The V gene is TRBV28, the J gene TRBJ2-7; D is unclear. Germline V gene lookup returns CDR1 MDHEN and CDR2 SYDVKM. The length of the CDR3 is 13 residues. V was clipped by 3 bases and J by 1 base, with 7 bases between them. The CDR3 loop is CASSFPGSYEQYF. Here the CDR3 DNA reads TGTGCCAGCAGTTTTCCCGGGTCCTACGAGCAGTACTTC.

V gene TRBV10-3 combines with J gene TRBJ2-7; tentatively, D is TRBD2 (5 bases). The germline V gene has CDR1 ENHRY and CDR2 SYGVKD. The CDR3 runs to 16 residues. The ends were cut back, 10 bases at V and 2 bases at J, with 24 bases in the middle. The CDR3 loop is CATRPGSGNGPYEQYF. In DNA form, the CDR3 reads TGTGCCACCAGGCCGGGATCTGGCAACGGGCCCTACGAGCAGTACTTC.

V gene TRBV6-5 combines with J gene TRBJ2-2, with TRBD1 identical over 7 bases. The CDR3 loop spans 13 amino acids. With 6 bases clipped from V and 4 bases from J, the junction kept 2 bases outside the gene matches. Germline-derived CDR1 and CDR2 are MNHEY and SVGAGI. In DNA, the CDR3 is TGTGCCAGCAGCCCAGGGGGCACCGGGGAGCTGTTTTTT. Amino acids: CASSPGGTGELFF.